This entry is about one TCR beta chain. The sample is drawn from a study of neurological immune-mediated disorders. V lost 2 bases and J 1 base, leaving 18 bases between the germline ends. The germline V gene encodes CDR1 SGHVS and CDR2 FNYEAQ. The length of the CDR3 is 18 residues. A single record per CDR3 protein comes from TCRdb applying MiXCR to the 5' RACE reads. The sample has approximately 50,000 distinct CDR3 sequences; around a tenth are singletons. The unsorted libraries were generated from a total of 2 million PBMCs, which had been stored in RNAlater at -80 C. The material sequenced was PBMCs. The chain links TRBV7-6 to TRBJ2-1; possible D gene TRBD2, 5 bases. This TCR came from a man between 65 and 85 years old with HTLV-1-associated myelopathy (HAM/TSP). The CDR3 here is CASSLMPAGGDSYNEQFF. The CDR3 nucleotides are TGTGCCAGCAGCTTAATGCCGGCGGGCGGAGATTCCTACAATGAGCAGTTCTTC.